This T cell receptor (beta chain) was found in a study of shared clonotypes between healthy human individuals (dated by TCRdb to about 2020). For context, the study as a whole: The cohort included a few men and a couple of women between 18 and 49 years of age. Leukapheresis yielded between about 0.9 and 9 billion PBMCs per donor. For each donor, three plates each were used for CD4 naive and CD4 memory, two plates were used for CD8 naive, and one plate was used for CD8 memory. To increase sequencing depth and limit assay-specific biases, different laboratories used diverse techniques to prepare libraries and sequence TCR repertoires. To estimate repertoire size and how much clonotype sharing occurs between individuals, the study deeply sequenced the blood TCR repertoires of about five healthy adults. The study at large found these results: Pairwise subsampling led to the expectation that sequencing depth would affect the degree of clonotype sharing among donors. Compared with non-shared clonotypes, the clonotypes found in all four sorted-subset donors had higher generation probabilities. Larger estimated clonotype richness was generally found for naive subsets than for memory subsets. Sampling was restricted to blood, and TCR repertoires in tissue are likely to differ from TCR repertoires in blood. The small number of donors limited the genetic and exposure-history diversity represented. Even with the large sequencing depth, rarefaction of the sorted-subset datasets indicated that sequencing was incomplete. Around 5% of naive CD4, 3.5% of naive CD8, 2.3% of memory CD4, and around 0.42% of memory CD8 clonotypes were shared across a few donors.

With respect to this clone: Its target antigen remains unknown. No much larger clonotype is one base removed from it; base qualities were not supplied.

The CDR3 measures 14 amino acids from cysteine to phenylalanine. The CDR3 DNA has 42 bases and is translated from base 1. Cut back by 2 bases and 3 bases, the V and J ends lie 10 bases apart. CDR1 and CDR2 are read off the germline V gene as MDHEN and SYDVKM. The donors were healthy, HIV-negative adults who had no recently reported acute infections or vaccinations. All donors were Caucasian adults living in Nashville, Tennessee, USA. CD8 memory samples were composed of magnetically selected CD45RO+ cells combined with CCR7-negative CD45RA+ effector memory (TemRA) cells. Blood was obtained by leukapheresis, after which PBMCs were separated by Ficoll-Histopaque density gradient centrifugation and cryopreserved in liquid nitrogen vapor phase. Analytical flow cytometry was used to check the purity and quantity of every magnetically sorted T cell population. Each sorted fraction had its genomic DNA isolated and then quantified by UV absorbance on a Nanodrop 2000c.

Using the deep immunoSEQ assay, TCR CDR3 regions were amplified from genomic DNA by multiplex PCR. Extracted genomic DNA from each cell subset was distributed evenly across all wells of several immunoSEQ 96-well plates, and each plate was treated as a replicate. Each replicate PCR for sorted subsets received roughly 0.2 ug genomic DNA, equal to some 32,000 T cell genomes. Purified libraries were measured with a Qubit 3.0 fluorometer, size-checked on a Bioanalyzer 2100, and measured again with the KAPA Library Quantification kit. Every immunoSEQ 96-well plate was sequenced on a separate single-read 150-cycle Illumina NextSeq 550 flow cell. The study's processing was this. Because the immunoSEQ output included only junctional sequences and no quality scores, the filtering could not be the same as the filtering used for full-length reads. To assign V/J genes and CDR3, sequences were annotated using PyIR, a Python wrapper for IgBLAST v1.9, with IMGT germline references. Reads were removed for weak V/J assignments (E-value above 1e-6), missing CDR3, stop codons, out-of-frame junctions, or ambiguous translated residues. V3J clonotypes were defined as sequences sharing the same inferred V gene, J gene, and CDR3 amino acid sequence. Percentage overlap between repertoires was calculated by dividing the number of shared unique clonotypes by the size of the smaller repertoire. Repertoire richness was assessed with RTK rarefaction, the Chao1 estimator, and Recon v2.1 estimates of unobserved clonotypes. Generation probabilities were computed with OLGA for all TCRbeta clonotypes obtained by the gDNA method from several donors. Held by TCRdb, this immuneACCESS table contains in-frame sequences only and omits some clones. Under half of the omission traces to an unresolved V gene where checked; the cause of the rest is unknown. That table is the source of V, J and clone size, and D and trimming were worked out from the DNA. A total of over 95,000 clones appear in this sample, approximately 70% of them only once. The ten top clones hold under 25% of the sample.

This receptor was taken from a woman in her 30s in good health. Recombination connected TRBV28 to TRBJ1-2, with the D gene call left open. Sequenced: memory CD8+ T cells sorted from blood. The cell subset or site label here, explained by the study, means: CD45RO+ cells pooled with CCR7-negative TemRA cells. The nucleotide sequence is given as TGTGCCAGCAGTTTAAGCGGGTGGTACTATGGCTACACCTTC. The encoded protein is CASSLSGWYYGYTF.